One sample yielded the 7 T cell receptor beta chains listed below, sequenced in a study of CD8+ T cells in alopecia areata. cDNA prepared by RNA extraction and subsequent reverse transcription served as the template for sequencing. Profiled with immunoSEQ multiplex PCR; TCRdb holds only in-frame clones, not every one. The table has 150,000 to 200,000 clones, about two thirds seen once; the top ten hold 0.7% to 1%. Sample treatment: oral pan-JAK inhibitor, 5-10 mg twice daily. The specimen was CD4+ T cells sorted from blood, collected at week 4, from a patient treated with tofacitinib. These receptors were taken from a human donor with alopecia areata.

The chain couples TRBV30 to TRBJ1-1; tentative D call: TRBD1 (5 bases). V lost 5 bases to trimming and J lost 7 bases, with 8 bases between them. CDR1 and CDR2 from the germline V gene are GTSNPN and SVGIG (reference sequence). The CDR3 length is 10 residues. Here the CDR3 DNA reads TGTGCCTGGGGGACCAGTGAAGCTTTCTTT. Residues: CAWGTSEAFF.

As concerns this clone: Other DNA sequences from this sample encode an identical CDR3 as well. The chain joins TRBV30 to TRBJ2-7; maybe TRBD2 (6 bases). Germline V gene data show CDR1 as GTSNPN and CDR2 as SVGIG (reference sequence). Trimming cost V 0 bases and J 6 bases, with 6 bases left between them. The CDR3 is 11 amino acids. In nucleotides, the CDR3 is TGTGCCTGGAGTGTGGGGGGCGAGCAGTACTTC. It is translated as CAWSVGGEQYF.

The chain joins TRBV30 to TRBJ2-1; 11 bases are a match to TRBD2. The ends lost 3 bases at V and 11 bases at J; junction bases unmatched: 9. The CDR3 has 14 residues. Germline V lookup: CDR1 GTSNPN, CDR2 SVGIG (reference sequence). CDR3 region: CAWRAGTSGAQQFF. CDR3 nucleotide sequence: TGTGCCTGGAGGGCCGGGACTAGCGGCGCCCAGCAGTTCTTC. Filled out from reference TRBV30 and TRBJ2-1, the complete variable domain reads SQTIHQWPATLVQPVGSPLSLECTVEGTSNPNLYWYRQAAGRGLQLLFYSVGIGQISSEVPQNLSASRPQDRQFILSSKKLLLSDSGFYLCAWRAGTSGAQQFFGPGTRLTVL.

The chain joins TRBV29-1 to TRBJ2-7, with a possible D match to TRBD1 (5 bases). With 2 bases removed from V and 5 bases from J, the gap between germline ends came to 10 bases. The CDR3 consists of 12 residues. Germline CDR1 SQVTM, CDR2 ANQGSEA. CDR3 coding DNA: TGCAGCGTTGAAAGGGGAAATCACGAGCAGTACTTC. Its translation is CSVERGNHEQYF.

A few counts support this clone. The chain employs TRBV19 and TRBJ2-7; D may be TRBD1 (5 bases). The length of the CDR3 is 13 residues. V was trimmed by 3 bases and J by 1 base, leaving 7 bases between them. Looked up from germline, CDR1 is LNHDA and CDR2 is SQIVND (reference sequence). The CDR3 DNA is TGTGCCAGTAGTATCCAGGGATCCTACGAGCAGTACTTC. Translating gives CASSIQGSYEQYF.

This clone was recorded only once. This chain's CDR3 is CASSFRTANNSPLHF. CDR3 DNA: TGCGCCAGCAGCTTCAGGACGGCAAATAATTCACCCCTCCACTTT. The rearrangement links TRBV5-1 to TRBJ1-6; the D is unclear. Germline-derived CDR1 and CDR2 are SGHRS and YFSETQ. V was pared by 2 bases and J by 5 bases, with 11 bases between. This CDR3 has 15 amino acids.

The chain couples TRBV9 to TRBJ2-1, with TRBD2 matching 12 bases. CDR1 SGDLS and CDR2 YYNGEE come from the germline V gene. This CDR3 is built from 16 residues. J gave up 5 bases and V 0 bases, and 3 bases lay outside the gene matches. The chain's CDR3 is CASSVGLAGADNEQFF. The CDR3 bases are TGTGCCAGCAGCGTAGGACTAGCGGGGGCCGACAATGAGCAGTTCTTC. The full variable domain, its missing parts supplied by reference TRBV9 and TRBJ2-1, is DSGVTQTPKHLITATGQRVTLRCSPRSGDLSVYWYQQSLDQGLQFLIQYYNGEERAKGNILERFSAQQFPDLHSELNLSSLELGDSALYFCASSVGLAGADNEQFFGPGTRLTVL.